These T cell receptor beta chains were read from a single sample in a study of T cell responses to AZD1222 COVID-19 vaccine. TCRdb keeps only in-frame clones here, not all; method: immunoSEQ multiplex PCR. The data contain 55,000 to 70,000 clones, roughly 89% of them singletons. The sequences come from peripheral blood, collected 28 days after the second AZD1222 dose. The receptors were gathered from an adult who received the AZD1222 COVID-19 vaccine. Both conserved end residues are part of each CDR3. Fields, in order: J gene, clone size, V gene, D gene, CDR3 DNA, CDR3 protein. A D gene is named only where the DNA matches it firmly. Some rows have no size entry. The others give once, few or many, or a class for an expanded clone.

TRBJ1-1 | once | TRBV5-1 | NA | TGCGCCAGCAGCAATGACGGCAGGTACACTGAAGCTTTCTTT | CASSNDGRYTEAFF
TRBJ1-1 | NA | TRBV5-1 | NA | TGCGCCAGCAGCTCAGGGGTTCCGAAGACTGAAGCTTTCTTT | CASSSGVPKTEAFF
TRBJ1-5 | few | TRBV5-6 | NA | TGTGCCAGCAGCTTGGCAGGGCCCAATCAGCCCCAGCATTTT | CASSLAGPNQPQHF
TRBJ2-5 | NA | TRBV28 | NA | TGTGCCAGCAGTACGAAAGAGACCCAGTACTTC | CASSTKETQYF
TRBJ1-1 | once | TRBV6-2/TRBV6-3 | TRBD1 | TGTGCCAGCAGTTCCGAACAGGGGGCTAACACTGAAGCTTTCTTT | CASSSEQGANTEAFF
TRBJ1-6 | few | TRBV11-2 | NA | TGTGCCAGCAGCCTCGAGAGCTCCTATAATTCACCCCTCCACTTT | CASSLESSYNSPLHF
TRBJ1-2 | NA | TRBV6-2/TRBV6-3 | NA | TGTGCCAGCAGCGATACACGGAATCACACCTTC | CASSDTRNHTF
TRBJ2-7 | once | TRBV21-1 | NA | TGTGCCAGCAGCAAAAATGGGGAGGGGGCTAGCGCTGCCTACGAGCAGTACTTC | CASSKNGEGASAAYEQYF
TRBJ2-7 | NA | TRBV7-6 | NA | TGTGCCAGCAGCTTAACGGACCTACACTACGAGCAGTACTTC | CASSLTDLHYEQYF
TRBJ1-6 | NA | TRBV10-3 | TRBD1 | TGTGCCATCAGTGTCGGGGGACAGGCCAATTCACCCCTCCACTTT | CAISVGGQANSPLHF
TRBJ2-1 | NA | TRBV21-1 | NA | TGTGCCACGGGACTAGCGGGAGGGCCCGATGAGCAGTTCTTC | CATGLAGGPDEQFF
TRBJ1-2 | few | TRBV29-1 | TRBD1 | TGCAGCGTTGCTCAGGACAGGGGGCTAACCTATGGCTACACCTTC | CSVAQDRGLTYGYTF
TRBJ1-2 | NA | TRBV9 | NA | TGTGCCAGCAGCGTAGGTACAGGGACGGCTGGCTACACCTTC | CASSVGTGTAGYTF
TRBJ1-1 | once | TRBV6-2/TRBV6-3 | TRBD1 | TGTGCCAGCAGCCCCCAGGGGGCAAGGAACACTGAAGCTTTCTTT | CASSPQGARNTEAFF
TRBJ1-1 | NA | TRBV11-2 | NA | TGTGCCAGCAGCTTAGAAGCCAGGCAAAACACTGAAGCTTTCTTT | CASSLEARQNTEAFF
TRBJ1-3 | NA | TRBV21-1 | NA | TGTGCCAGCAGCACGCAGGAAGGAAACACCATATATTTT | CASSTQEGNTIYF
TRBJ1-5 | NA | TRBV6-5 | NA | TGTGCCAGCACCAGCACAGCGCATAGCAATCAGCCCCAGCATTTT | CASTSTAHSNQPQHF
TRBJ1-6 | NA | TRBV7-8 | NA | TGTGCCAGCAGCTTAGGGTGGAGGGATTCACCCCTCCACTTT | CASSLGWRDSPLHF
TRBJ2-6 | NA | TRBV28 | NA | TGTGCCAGCAGTTCGAACGTCCTGACTTTC | CASSSNVLTF
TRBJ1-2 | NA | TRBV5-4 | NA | TGTGCCAGCAGCTTGGGGGCCAGTCTAACTCCGCTCCCTTATGGCTACACCTTC | CASSLGASLTPLPYGYTF
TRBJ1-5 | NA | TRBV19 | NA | TGTGCCAGTAGTATGGCCCGGCCCCAGGGGAGCAATCAGCCCCAGCATTTT | CASSMARPQGSNQPQHF
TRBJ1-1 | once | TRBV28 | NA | TGTGCCAGCAGCGGTCGGGCGGGTTTTTCTACTGAAGCTTTCTTT | CASSGRAGFSTEAFF
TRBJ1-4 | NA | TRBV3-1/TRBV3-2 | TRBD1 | TGTGCCAGCAGCCATTTAGGGGGCAGTGAAAAACTGTTTTTT | CASSHLGGSEKLFF
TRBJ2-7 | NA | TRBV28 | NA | TGTGCCAGCAGTTTAGGGGCAGGGGCGGCAGAGGAGTACTTC | CASSLGAGAAEEYF
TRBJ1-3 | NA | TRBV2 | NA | TGTGCCAGCAGTGAACGTAATCCGGGGAGTGGAAACACCATATATTTT | CASSERNPGSGNTIYF
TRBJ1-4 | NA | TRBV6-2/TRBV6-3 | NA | TGTGCCAGCAGCCGGGTCTTAAGGCGAGATAATGAAAAACTGTTTTTT | CASSRVLRRDNEKLFF
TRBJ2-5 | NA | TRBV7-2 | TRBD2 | TGTGCCAGCAGCTTAAACCCCGGGCGGGGGAGAGAGACCCAGTACTTC | CASSLNPGRGRETQYF
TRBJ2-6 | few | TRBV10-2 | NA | TGCGCCAGCAGTGAGGATCTGGGATCGGCTGGGGCCAACGTCCTGACTTTC | CASSEDLGSAGANVLTF
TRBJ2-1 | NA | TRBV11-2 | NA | TGTGCCAGCACCAGGGACCGCTCGGAGCAGTTCTTC | CASTRDRSEQFF
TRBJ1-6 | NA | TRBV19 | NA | TGTGCCAGTAGCGCCGGGACTTACTCCCTCCACTTT | CASSAGTYSLHF
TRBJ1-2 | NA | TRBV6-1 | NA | TGTGCCAGCAGTGACCAGGTTTGGGGCTACACCTTC | CASSDQVWGYTF
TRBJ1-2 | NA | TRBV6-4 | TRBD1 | TGTGCCAGCAGTGAAGGGACAGGGGGGATCTATGGCTACACCTTC | CASSEGTGGIYGYTF
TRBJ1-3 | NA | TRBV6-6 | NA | TGTGCCAGCAGCTTTTCACCCTCTGGAAACACCATATATTTT | CASSFSPSGNTIYF
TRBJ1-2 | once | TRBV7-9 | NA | TGTGCCAGCAGCCCAAGCCCCCAAAGTTCCGGCTACACCTTC | CASSPSPQSSGYTF
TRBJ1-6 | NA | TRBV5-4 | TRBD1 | TGTGCCAGCAGCTTGGGTTCGACAGGGGATTATAATTCACCCCTCCACTTT | CASSLGSTGDYNSPLHF
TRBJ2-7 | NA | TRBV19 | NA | TGTGCCAGTAGTAGGGGGACATTATTATACGAGCAGTACTTC | CASSRGTLLYEQYF
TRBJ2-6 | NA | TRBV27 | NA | TGTGCCAGCAGTTCCGTAGGGGCGGCGGGGGCCAACGTCCTGACTTTC | CASSSVGAAGANVLTF
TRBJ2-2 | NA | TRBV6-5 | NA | TGTGCCACTATAGGAAAGACCGTAGGGGAGCTGTTTTTT | CATIGKTVGELFF
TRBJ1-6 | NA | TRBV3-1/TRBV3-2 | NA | TGTGCCAGCAGCCAAGCGCGGGGTTGGTCACCCCTCCACTTT | CASSQARGWSPLHF
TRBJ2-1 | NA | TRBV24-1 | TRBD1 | TGTGCCACCAGTGATACCCGGGACAGGGCTTACAATGAGCAGTTCTTC | CATSDTRDRAYNEQFF
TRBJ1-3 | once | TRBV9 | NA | TGTGCCAGCAGCTTAACTACAGGGTATGACTCTGGAAACACCATATATTTT | CASSLTTGYDSGNTIYF
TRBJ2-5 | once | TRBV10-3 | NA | TGTGCCATCAGTGAGGGGCGGTCCCAAGAGACCCAGTACTTC | CAISEGRSQETQYF
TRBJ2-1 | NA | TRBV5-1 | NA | TGCGCCAGCAGCTTGGCCAACAATGAGCAGTTCTTC | CASSLANNEQFF
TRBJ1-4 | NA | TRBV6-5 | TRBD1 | TGTGCCAGCAGTCGGGCCGACAGGGGAAATGAAAAACTGTTTTTT | CASSRADRGNEKLFF